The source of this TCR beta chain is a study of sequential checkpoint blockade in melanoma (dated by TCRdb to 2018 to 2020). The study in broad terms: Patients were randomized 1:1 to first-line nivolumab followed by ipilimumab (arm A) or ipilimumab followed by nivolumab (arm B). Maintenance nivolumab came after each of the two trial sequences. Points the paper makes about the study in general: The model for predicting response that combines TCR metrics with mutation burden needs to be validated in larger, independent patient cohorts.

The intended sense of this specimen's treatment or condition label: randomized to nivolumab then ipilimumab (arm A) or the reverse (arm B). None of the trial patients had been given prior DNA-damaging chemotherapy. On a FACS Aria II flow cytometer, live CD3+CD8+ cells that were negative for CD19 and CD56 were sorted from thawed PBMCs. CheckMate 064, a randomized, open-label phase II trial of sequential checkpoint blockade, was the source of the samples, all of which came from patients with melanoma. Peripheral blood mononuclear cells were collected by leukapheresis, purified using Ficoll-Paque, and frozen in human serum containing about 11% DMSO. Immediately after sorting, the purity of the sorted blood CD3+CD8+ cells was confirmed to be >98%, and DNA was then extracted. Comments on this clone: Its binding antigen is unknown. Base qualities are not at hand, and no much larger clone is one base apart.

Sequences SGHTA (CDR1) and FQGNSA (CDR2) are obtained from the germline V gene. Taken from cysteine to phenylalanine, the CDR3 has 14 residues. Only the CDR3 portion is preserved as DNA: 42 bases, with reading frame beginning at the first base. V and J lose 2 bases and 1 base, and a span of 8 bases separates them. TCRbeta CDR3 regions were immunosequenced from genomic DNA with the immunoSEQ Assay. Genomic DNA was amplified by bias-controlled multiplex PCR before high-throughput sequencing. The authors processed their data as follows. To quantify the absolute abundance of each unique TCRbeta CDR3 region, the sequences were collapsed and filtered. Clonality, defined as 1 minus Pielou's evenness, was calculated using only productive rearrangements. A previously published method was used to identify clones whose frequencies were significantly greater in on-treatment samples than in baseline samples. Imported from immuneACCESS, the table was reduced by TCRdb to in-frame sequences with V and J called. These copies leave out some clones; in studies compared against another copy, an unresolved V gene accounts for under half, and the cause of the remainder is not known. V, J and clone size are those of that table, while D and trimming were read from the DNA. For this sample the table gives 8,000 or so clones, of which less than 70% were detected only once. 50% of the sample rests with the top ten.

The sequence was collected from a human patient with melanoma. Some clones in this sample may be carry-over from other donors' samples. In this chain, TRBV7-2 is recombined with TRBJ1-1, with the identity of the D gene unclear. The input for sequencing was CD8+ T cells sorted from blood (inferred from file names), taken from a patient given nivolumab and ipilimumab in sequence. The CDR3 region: CASSLLPQNTEAFF. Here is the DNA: TGTGCCAGCAGCTTACTCCCACAGAACACTGAAGCTTTCTTT.